This is a list of T cell receptor beta chains from one sample in a study of monozygotic twins with inflammatory bowel disease. Reanalyzing the 5' RACE reads, TCRdb keeps one entry per CDR3 protein, without DNA. Found here are over 150,000 distinct CDR3 sequences; the top ten clones hold roughly 2.3%. Sequenced input: blood. The receptors stem from a human donor with ulcerative colitis or Crohn's disease, or a healthy co-twin of an affected twin (not recorded which). Each CDR3 is given with its conserved first and last residue. The order of the fields is J gene, V gene, CDR3 protein.

TRBJ2-7 TRBV18 CASSLPGGAYEQYF
TRBJ1-1 TRBV5-1 CASSLDFTGMRAFF
TRBJ2-7 TRBV18 CASSGLAGDHEQYF
TRBJ1-2 TRBV12-3/TRBV12-4 CATSSGYGGYGYTF
TRBJ2-4 TRBV20-1 CSARSMAGGPDIQYF
TRBJ1-5 TRBV5-5 CASSLDWTAPLQNQPQHF
TRBJ2-2 TRBV10-3 CAIKFSQTPAGELFF
TRBJ2-3 TRBV28 CASSFGDSSTDTQYF
TRBJ2-5 TRBV18 CASSPPSGAMKTQYF
TRBJ2-1 TRBV5-1 CASSRSGHPSYNEQFF
TRBJ1-6 TRBV6-5 CASSYLTEGSPLHF
TRBJ2-7 TRBV7-8 CASSRGGPSEQYF
TRBJ1-2 TRBV25-1 CASKGGYGYTF
TRBJ2-7 TRBV11-1 CASSARTSYEQYF
TRBJ2-7 TRBV11-2 CASSLRSGGRLREPYEQYF
TRBJ2-7 TRBV18 CASSTPGGRSFGEQYF
TRBJ2-1 TRBV20-1 CSARDISTSYHEQFF
TRBJ2-3 TRBV20-1 CSAPGTVGTDTQYF
TRBJ1-2 TRBV28 CASSSGQGASGYTF
TRBJ2-1 TRBV30 CAWAGGNEQFF
TRBJ2-5 TRBV7-2 CASSLVGGEETQYF
TRBJ1-6 TRBV18 CASSQQSGDGAPLHF
TRBJ2-7 TRBV20-1 CSASTWDSYEQYF
TRBJ1-2 TRBV3-1 CASSLGRGDYGYTF